This T cell receptor (beta chain) was identified in a study of cytomegalovirus exposure and HLA in healthy donors (dated by TCRdb to 2016 to 2017). About the study as a whole: In an earlier analysis of roughly 500 of the donors, 276 Gb of sequence data and 120 million or so unique TCR beta sequences from about 190 million T cells were reported. About 320 gigabases of sequencing data and around 87 million unique TCR sequences were included in an early release covering around 650 HLA-typed donors. Of the roughly 400 genotyped donors, around 81% fell in the genetic ancestry cluster associated with self-reported Caucasian donors. The study was designed to test whether signatures of past pathogen exposure could be identified by cataloging public T cell receptors. The T cell repertoires of some 670 subjects were profiled by immunosequencing and related to cytomegalovirus serostatus. A separate validation cohort of 100 to 150 different subjects was used in addition to the 666-subject first cohort. To predict cytomegalovirus infection status, the study brought together high-throughput TCR immunosequencing, statistical association of individual TCRs with disease status, and machine learning. To study patterns of TCR occurrence, a later analysis re-analyzed previously published TCR beta repertoires from 550 to 800 donors and added high-resolution HLA genotyping. The later analysis used no new phenotypic data to find candidate immune exposures, relying instead on TCR beta sequences and their occurrence across donors. An earlier analysis of 450 to 750 of the donors used high-throughput TCR beta sequencing to judge whether each TCR beta V gene segment behaved as functional or pseudogenic. Alongside the repertoire data, information on donor age, sex, ethnicity and CMV serostatus was compiled. In a later genetic analysis, genome-wide SNP genotypes for about 55% of the roughly 700 donors were used, and that subset was treated as a discovery cohort. All discovery cohort repertoires had been generated on a single sequencing platform. HLA typing included class I and class II loci at four-digit resolution. The number of donors typed differed by locus, with 629-630 for A, B, C, DRB1 and DQB1, around 500 for DQA1, 600 to 610 for DPA1, and around 450 for DPB1. About five DR-DQ haplotypes were treated as single units for association and clustering because of strong linkage in the cohort. On average, roughly 250,000 unique TCR beta nucleotide sequences were sequenced per donor among about 400 genotyped donors of the cohort, with approximately 18% of those sequences being non-productive. Findings and caveats that apply to the study as a whole: While some public TCRs were present in many individuals, most TCR sequences turned up only very rarely across donors. The classifier was reported to diagnose cytomegalovirus status with high specificity and sensitivity in both the original cohort and the validation cohort. Seventeen rarely observed V segments, including chromosome 9 orphons, were excluded from the earlier analysis of approximately 500 of the donors because counts were too low. In vitro tests confirmed that a few of the cytomegalovirus-associated TCR beta chains recognize cytomegalovirus antigens. In a later analysis, the rate of TCR association differed among HLA loci, with DRB1 alleles having the most associated TCRs and HLA-C alleles having the fewest. A later analysis associated approximately 17,000 TCR beta sequences with specific HLA alleles at a false discovery rate of 0.05. The sequencing pipeline was judged likely to have produced a cluster of highly shared sequence variants as a technical artifact. Correlated functional status among segregating V segments might reflect linkage disequilibrium, but an unknown experimental factor could not be ruled out. In an earlier analysis of 587 of the donors, most TCR beta V segments were observed in productive rearrangements about 87% or about 30% of the time, broadly matching IMGT annotations. Assigning TCR associations to individual alleles was difficult when HLA alleles, especially DR and DQ, strongly co-occurred. A further reported finding was that TCR beta sequences accurately predicted the HLA-A and HLA-B alleles for most subjects in the first cohort. The authors suggested that the approach could potentially be extended to other disease states and immunological phenotypes. Compared with the approximately 600-donor mean, donors in an Asian-associated ancestry cluster had fewer N-insertions in productive TCRs, according to a later genetic analysis. CMV serostatus was the only immune exposure information available for the cohort. Compared with equally common non-associated chains, HLA-associated TCR beta chains in a later analysis were more clonally expanded and had lower generation probabilities. A total of 164 TCR beta chains were listed by the study as associated with cytomegalovirus. Because HLA typing was unavailable for some donors at each locus, only the typed subset was used in association tests. In this cohort, only TCR beta chains were sequenced, and detectable features were limited by the absence of alpha or paired-chain data. In a later analysis, several top co-occurrence clusters were reported to appear linked to parvovirus B19, influenza, CMV and Epstein-Barr virus. In a later analysis, most CMV-associated TCR beta chains were found to appear HLA-restricted, with HLA associations seemingly driven largely by CMV exposure. Sequencing depth was assumed to be roughly uniform across donors in the presence/absence analyses, though that assumption may not hold. Because the 87-base-pair reads could not distinguish some IMGT-functional V segments, including TRBV6-2 and TRBV6-3, those segments were excluded. V-gene and J-gene trimming of TCR beta chains was associated with a missense DCLRE1C variant in a later genetic analysis, and the association was replicated in an independent cohort.

V is pared back by 2 bases and J by 1 base, with 18 bases lying between the germline termini. According to the germline V gene (reference sequence), CDR1 reads MNHEY and CDR2 reads SMNVEV. The CDR3 has 17 amino acids, counting the end cysteine and phenylalanine. Left in the record is the CDR3 DNA by itself, 51 bases read in frame from the first base. Comments on this clone: The antigen it recognizes is unknown. Within one base of it there is no much larger clone, and no base qualities were kept.

The cohort was made up of approximately 670 healthy bone marrow donors. Cohort members were all nominally healthy when sampled, although unrecorded immune exposures were likely present. The donor tested CMV seronegative and was one of the 352 seronegative cohort members. A peripheral blood sample was provided by each donor, and peripheral blood mononuclear cells were used for TCR beta sequencing. The Qiagen DNeasy Blood Extraction Kit was used to extract genomic DNA from the blood cell samples. The library was prepared using the immunoSEQ multiplex PCR assay. For the multiplex PCR, a mixture combining 60 forward primers for TCR Vbeta segments and 13 reverse primers for TCR Jbeta segments was used. A multiplex PCR assay on genomic DNA amplified the CDR3 region of rearranged TCR beta genes. The Illumina HiSeq System was used to sequence the amplified TCR beta libraries as 87-base-pair reads. The paper's processing steps were these. A later analysis counted about 76 million unique TCR beta chains across the 500 to 850 repertoires, and some 12 million of these chains were shared by at least two donors. A nearest-neighbor algorithm error-corrected the raw reads and collapsed the reads into unique sequences, merging closely related sequences to remove PCR and sequencing errors. V, D and J gene segments were assigned by aligning CDR3 sequences to IMGT reference sequences. For a sequence to be retained, a match of at least six nucleotides was required to both a V gene segment and a J gene segment. A rearrangement was called productive if the CDR3 had no stop codons and remained in frame with V and J, and every other rearrangement was called non-productive. CDR3 was defined according to IMGT convention as the region running from the second conserved V-encoded cysteine to the conserved J-encoded phenylalanine. In an earlier analysis of more than 550 of the donors, sequences lacking an unambiguous match to a single V gene segment were excluded. In an earlier analysis of 587 of the donors, V segments were called functional above 56.7% productive rearrangements and were called segregating when the between-donor standard deviation exceeded 5%. A statistical classification framework was developed to diagnose cytomegalovirus status using the catalog of TCR beta chain sequences. A later analysis assigned V and J genes by comparing TCR nucleotide sequences with IMGT/GENE-DB human TR gene sequences. The TCRdist pipeline was used in a later analysis to assign CDR3 sequences and most-parsimonious VDJ recombination scenarios. In a later analysis, every TCR beta chain was defined by the combination of its CDR3 amino acid sequence and its V-gene family, and reads without a unique V-gene family were dropped. In a later analysis, 550 to 650 highly shared, low-generation-probability nucleotide sequences were removed to address suspected cross-contamination and a sequencing artifact. In a later analysis, a clonal expansion index for each public chain was calculated from normalized within-repertoire ranks of inferred template counts. A later analysis computed generation probabilities with a VDJ recombination model fitted to out-of-frame rearrangements, and checked the results against IGoR. Hypergeometric tests were used in a later analysis to score TCR-TCR, TCR-HLA and TCR-CMV co-occurrence, with a repertoire-size bias correction applied to the TCR pairs. False discovery rates were estimated in a later analysis by permuting HLA or CMV assignments 20 times. In a later analysis, co-occurring TCRs were grouped with DBSCAN, and TCRdist sequence similarity was added when clustering was performed within HLA-allele-positive subsets. Repertoires with fewer than 30,000 or more than 120,000 public chains were left out of co-occurrence clustering, as were a handful of repertoires with anomalous nucleotide sharing. Here the immuneACCESS table is served through TCRdb, limited to in-frame sequences with V and J called. Missing clones are a known gap in these copies; in checked studies unresolved V genes cover under half, and the rest lacks a known reason. For V, J and clone size, that table is used; D and trimming come from the DNA. Present in this sample are more than 150,000 clones, 70% to 80% of which were seen just once. Around 1.5% of the sample lies in the top ten.

The chain is made from TRBV27 and TRBJ2-7; 7 matching bases give a weak D call of TRBD2. The sequencing input was PBMCs. This TCR came from a man aged 18 to 30 in good health and CMV-seronegative. The DNA sequence is given as TGTGCCAGCAGTTTAGGGCGGGGGCCTCGGGGGTCCTACGAGCAGTACTTC. This is translated as CASSLGRGPRGSYEQYF.